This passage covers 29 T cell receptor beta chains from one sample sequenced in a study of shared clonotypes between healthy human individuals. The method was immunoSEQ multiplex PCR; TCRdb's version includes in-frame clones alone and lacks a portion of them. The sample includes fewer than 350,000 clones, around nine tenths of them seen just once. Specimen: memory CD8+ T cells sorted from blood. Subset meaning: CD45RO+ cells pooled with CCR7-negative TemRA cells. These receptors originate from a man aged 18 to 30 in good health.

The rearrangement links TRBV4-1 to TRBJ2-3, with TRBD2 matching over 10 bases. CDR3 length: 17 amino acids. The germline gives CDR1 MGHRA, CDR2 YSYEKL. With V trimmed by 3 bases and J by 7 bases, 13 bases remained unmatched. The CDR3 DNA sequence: TGCGCCAGCAGCCATGCCTTTGTAGCGGGGGGTGCATATACGCAGTATTTT. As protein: CASSHAFVAGGAYTQYF.

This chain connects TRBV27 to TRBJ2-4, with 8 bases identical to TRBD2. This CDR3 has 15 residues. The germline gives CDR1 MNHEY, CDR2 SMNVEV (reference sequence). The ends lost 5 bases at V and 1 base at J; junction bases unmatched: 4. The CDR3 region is CASSGRGAAKNIQYF. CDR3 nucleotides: TGTGCCAGCAGTGGGCGGGGGGCGGCCAAAAACATTCAGTACTTC.

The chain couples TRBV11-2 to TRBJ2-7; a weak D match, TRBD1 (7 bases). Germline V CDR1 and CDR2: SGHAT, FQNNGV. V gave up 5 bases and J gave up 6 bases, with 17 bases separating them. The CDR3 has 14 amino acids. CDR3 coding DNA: TGTGCCAGCAGCAGCCCCCAGGGGGGTCGCGAGCAGTACTTC. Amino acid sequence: CASSSPQGGREQYF.

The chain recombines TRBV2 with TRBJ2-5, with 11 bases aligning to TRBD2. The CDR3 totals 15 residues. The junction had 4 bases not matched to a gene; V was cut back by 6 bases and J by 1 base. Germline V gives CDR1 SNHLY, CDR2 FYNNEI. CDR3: CASRLAGEIQETQYF. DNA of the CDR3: TGTGCCAGCAGACTAGCGGGGGAGATCCAAGAGACCCAGTACTTC.

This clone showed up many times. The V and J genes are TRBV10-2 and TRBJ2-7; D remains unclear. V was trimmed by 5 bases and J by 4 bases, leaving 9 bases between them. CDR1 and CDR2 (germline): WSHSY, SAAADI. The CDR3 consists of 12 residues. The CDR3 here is CASSSLGYEQYF. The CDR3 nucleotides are TGCGCCAGCAGTTCACTTGGTTACGAGCAGTACTTC.

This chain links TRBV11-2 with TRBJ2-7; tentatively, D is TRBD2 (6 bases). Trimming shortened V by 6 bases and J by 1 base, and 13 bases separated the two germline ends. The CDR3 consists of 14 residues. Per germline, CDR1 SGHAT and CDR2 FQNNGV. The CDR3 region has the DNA TGTGCCAGCAGTCTTACCGGGAGTTCCTACGAGCAGTACTTC. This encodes CASSLTGSSYEQYF.

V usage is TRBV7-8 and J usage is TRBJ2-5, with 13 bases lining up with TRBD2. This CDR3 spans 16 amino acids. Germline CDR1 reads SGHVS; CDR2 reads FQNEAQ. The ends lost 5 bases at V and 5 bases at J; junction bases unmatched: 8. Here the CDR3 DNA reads TGTGCCAGCAGCCACGGGACTAGCGGGGTTCCGGAGACCCAGTACTTC. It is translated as CASSHGTSGVPETQYF.

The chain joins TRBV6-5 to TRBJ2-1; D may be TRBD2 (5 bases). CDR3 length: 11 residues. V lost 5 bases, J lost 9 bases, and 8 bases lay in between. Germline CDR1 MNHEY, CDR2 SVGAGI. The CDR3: CASSPGSEQFF. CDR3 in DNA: TGTGCCAGCAGTCCGGGGAGTGAGCAGTTCTTC.

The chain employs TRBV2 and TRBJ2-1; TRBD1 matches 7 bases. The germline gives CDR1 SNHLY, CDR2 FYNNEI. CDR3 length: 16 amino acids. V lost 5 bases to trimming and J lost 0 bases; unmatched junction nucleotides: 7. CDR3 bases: TGTGCCAGCAGTACAACCGGGACAGTCTCCTACAATGAGCAGTTCTTC. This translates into CASSTTGTVSYNEQFF.

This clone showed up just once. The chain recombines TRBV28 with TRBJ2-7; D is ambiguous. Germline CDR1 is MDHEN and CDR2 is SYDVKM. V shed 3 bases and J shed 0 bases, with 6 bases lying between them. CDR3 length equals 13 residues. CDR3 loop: CASSLANSYEQYF. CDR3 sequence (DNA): TGTGCCAGCAGTTTGGCAAACTCCTACGAGCAGTACTTC.

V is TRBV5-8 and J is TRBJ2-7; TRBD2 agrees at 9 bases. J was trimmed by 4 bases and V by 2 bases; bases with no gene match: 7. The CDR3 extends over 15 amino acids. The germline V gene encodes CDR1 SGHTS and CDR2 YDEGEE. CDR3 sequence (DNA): TGTGCCAGCAGCTTTGTGCGGGGGGGCTGGTACGAGCAGTACTTC. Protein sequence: CASSFVRGGWYEQYF. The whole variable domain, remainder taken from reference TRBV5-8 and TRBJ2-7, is EAGVTQSPTHLIKTRGQQATLRCSPISGHTSVYWYQQALGLGLQFLLWYDEGEERNRGNFPPRFSGRQFPNYSSELNVNALELEDSALYLCASSFVRGGWYEQYFGPGTRLTVT.

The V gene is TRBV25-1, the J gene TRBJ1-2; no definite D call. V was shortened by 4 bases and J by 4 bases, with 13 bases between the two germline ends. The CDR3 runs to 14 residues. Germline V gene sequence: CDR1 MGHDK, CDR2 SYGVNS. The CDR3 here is CASSAVGGIYGYTF. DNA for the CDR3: TGTGCCAGCAGTGCCGTCGGAGGAATCTATGGCTACACCTTC.

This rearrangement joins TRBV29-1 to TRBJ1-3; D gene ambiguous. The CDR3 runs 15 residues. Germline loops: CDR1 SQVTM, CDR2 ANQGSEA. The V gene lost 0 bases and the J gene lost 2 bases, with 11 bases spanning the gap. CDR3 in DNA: TGCAGCGTTGAAGATCGGTTAGGGACTGGAAACACCATATATTTT. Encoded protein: CSVEDRLGTGNTIYF.

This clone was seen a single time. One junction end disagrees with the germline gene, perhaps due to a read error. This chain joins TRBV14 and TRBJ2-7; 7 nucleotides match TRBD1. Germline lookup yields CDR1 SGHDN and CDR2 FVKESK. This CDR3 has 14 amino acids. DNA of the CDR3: TGTGCCAGCAGCCTAGCCGGGACAGCAGCATCTCCCCTCTTC. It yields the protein CASSLAGTAASPLF.

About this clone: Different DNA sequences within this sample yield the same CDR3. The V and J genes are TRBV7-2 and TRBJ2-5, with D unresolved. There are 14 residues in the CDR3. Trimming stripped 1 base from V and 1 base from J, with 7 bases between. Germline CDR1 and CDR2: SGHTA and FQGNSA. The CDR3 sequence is CASSLVGFQETQYF. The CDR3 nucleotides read TGTGCCAGCAGCTTAGTAGGTTTCCAAGAGACCCAGTACTTC.

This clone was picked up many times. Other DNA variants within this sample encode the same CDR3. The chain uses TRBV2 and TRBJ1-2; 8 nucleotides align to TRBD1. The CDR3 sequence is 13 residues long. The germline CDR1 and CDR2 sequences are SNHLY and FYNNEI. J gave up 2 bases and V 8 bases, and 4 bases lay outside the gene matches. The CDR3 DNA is TGTGCCAGCCGGGACAGGCCCAACTATGGCTACACCTTC. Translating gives CASRDRPNYGYTF. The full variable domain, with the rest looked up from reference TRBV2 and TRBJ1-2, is EPEVTQTPSHQVTQMGQEVILRCVPISNHLYFYWYRQILGQKVEFLVSFYNNEISEKSEIFDDQFSVERPDGSNFTLKIRSTKLEDSAMYFCASRDRPNYGYTFGSGTRLTVV.

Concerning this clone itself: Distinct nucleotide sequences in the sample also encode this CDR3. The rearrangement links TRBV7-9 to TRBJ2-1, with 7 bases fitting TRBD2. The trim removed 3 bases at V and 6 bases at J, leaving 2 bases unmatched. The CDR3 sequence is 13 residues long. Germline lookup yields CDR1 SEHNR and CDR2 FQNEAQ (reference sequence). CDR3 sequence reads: CASSLGGGNEQFF. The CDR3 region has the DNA TGTGCCAGCAGCTTGGGCGGGGGCAATGAGCAGTTCTTC. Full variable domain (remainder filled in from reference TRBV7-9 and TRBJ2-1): DTGVSQNPRHKITKRGQNVTFRCDPISEHNRLYWYRQTLGQGPEFLTYFQNEAQLEKSRLLSDRFSAERPKGSFSTLEIQRTEQGDSAMYLCASSLGGGNEQFFGPGTRLTVL.

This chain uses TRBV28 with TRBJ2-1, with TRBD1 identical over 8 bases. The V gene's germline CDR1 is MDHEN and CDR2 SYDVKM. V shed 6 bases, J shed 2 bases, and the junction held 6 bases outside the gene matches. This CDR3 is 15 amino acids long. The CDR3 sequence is CASRGRQGTYNEQFF. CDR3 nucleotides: TGTGCCAGCAGAGGCCGACAGGGGACCTACAATGAGCAGTTCTTC.

The DNA of the CDR3 is TGCGCCAGCAGCGGGACAGGGGGGAGGAATCAGCCCCAGCATTTT. The encoded protein is CASSGTGGRNQPQHF. The rearrangement uses TRBV4-1 and TRBJ1-5; TRBD1 matches at 11 bases. Germline assignment: CDR1 MGHRA and CDR2 YSYEKL. The CDR3 is 15 amino acids. With 5 bases clipped from V and 4 bases from J, the junction kept 4 bases outside the gene matches.

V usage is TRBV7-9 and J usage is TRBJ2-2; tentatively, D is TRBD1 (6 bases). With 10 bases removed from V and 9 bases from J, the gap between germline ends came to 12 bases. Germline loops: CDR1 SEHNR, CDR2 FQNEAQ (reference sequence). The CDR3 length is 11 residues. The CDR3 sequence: CATRGDRELFF. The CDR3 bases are TGTGCCACCAGGGGTGACCGGGAGCTGTTTTTT.

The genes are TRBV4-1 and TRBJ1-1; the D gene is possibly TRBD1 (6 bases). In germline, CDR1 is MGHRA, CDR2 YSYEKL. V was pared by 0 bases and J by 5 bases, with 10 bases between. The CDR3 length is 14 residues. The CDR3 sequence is CASSQDQGRTEAFF. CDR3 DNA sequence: TGCGCCAGCAGCCAAGACCAGGGGAGGACTGAAGCTTTCTTT.

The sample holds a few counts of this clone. In DNA, the CDR3 is TGTGCCAGCAGCTTGGTGTCGGCAGTGCAGGGCTACACCTTC. Its protein is CASSLVSAVQGYTF. This chain joins TRBV5-4 and TRBJ1-2; D is undetermined. V lost 0 bases, J lost 8 bases, and 14 bases lay in between. Germline V CDR1 and CDR2: SGHNT, YYREEE (reference sequence). CDR3 length: 14 residues.

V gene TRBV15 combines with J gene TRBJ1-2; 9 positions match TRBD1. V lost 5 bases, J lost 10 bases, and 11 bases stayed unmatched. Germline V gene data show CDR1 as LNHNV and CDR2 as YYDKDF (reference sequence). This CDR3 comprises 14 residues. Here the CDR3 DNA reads TGTGCCACCAGCTCCCGGGACAGGGTTTTTGACTACACCTTC. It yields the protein CATSSRDRVFDYTF.

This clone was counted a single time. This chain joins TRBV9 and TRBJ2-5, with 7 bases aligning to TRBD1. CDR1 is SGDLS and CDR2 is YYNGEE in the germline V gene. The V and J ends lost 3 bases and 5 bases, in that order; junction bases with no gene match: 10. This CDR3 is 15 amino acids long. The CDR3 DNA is TGTGCCAGCAGCGCCAAAAGACAGGGTTTTGAGACCCAGTACTTC. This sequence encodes CASSAKRQGFETQYF. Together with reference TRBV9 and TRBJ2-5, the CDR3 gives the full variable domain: DSGVTQTPKHLITATGQRVTLRCSPRSGDLSVYWYQQSLDQGLQFLIQYYNGEERAKGNILERFSAQQFPDLHSELNLSSLELGDSALYFCASSAKRQGFETQYFGPGTRLLVL.

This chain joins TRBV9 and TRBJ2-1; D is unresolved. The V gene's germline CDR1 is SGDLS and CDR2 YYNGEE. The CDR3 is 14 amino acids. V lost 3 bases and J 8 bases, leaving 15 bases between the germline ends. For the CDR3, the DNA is TGTGCCAGCAGCGCCTGGGCGGAGTCTGATGAGCAGTTCTTC. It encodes CASSAWAESDEQFF.

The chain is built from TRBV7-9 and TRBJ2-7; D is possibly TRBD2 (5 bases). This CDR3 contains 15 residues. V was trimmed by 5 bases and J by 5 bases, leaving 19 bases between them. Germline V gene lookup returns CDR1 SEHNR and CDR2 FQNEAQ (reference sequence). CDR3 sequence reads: CASSPPGISVNEQYF. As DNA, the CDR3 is TGTGCCAGCAGCCCCCCGGGGATTAGCGTCAACGAGCAGTACTTC.

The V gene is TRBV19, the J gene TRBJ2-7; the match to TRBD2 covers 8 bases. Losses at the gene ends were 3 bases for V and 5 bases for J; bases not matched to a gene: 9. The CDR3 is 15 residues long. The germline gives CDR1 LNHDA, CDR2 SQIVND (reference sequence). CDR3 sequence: CASSIGSGSRDEQYF. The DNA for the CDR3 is TGTGCCAGTAGTATCGGGAGCGGGAGTCGAGACGAGCAGTACTTC.

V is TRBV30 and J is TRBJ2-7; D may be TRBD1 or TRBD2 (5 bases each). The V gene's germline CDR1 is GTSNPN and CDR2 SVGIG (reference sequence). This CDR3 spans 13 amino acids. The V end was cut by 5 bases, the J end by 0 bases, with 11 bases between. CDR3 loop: CAWGDGYSYEQYF. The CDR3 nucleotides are TGTGCCTGGGGGGACGGTTACTCCTACGAGCAGTACTTC.

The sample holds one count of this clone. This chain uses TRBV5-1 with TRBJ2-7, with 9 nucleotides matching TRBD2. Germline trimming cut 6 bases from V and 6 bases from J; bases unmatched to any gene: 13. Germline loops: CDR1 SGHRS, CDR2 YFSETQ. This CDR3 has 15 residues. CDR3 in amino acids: CASTLAGEASFEQYF. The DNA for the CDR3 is TGCGCCAGCACGTTAGCGGGGGAGGCATCTTTCGAGCAGTACTTC.